The clone carrying this T cell receptor beta chain was seen at least ten times. What it binds is unknown. V lost 4 bases and J lost 0, with 7 bases in between. The CDR3 contains 14 residues. The germline V gene has CDR1 SGHTA and CDR2 FQGTGA. The TCR beta CDR3 regions underwent amplification using RNA transcripts as the source. HTBI primers were used for first-round RT-PCR of the TCR CDR3. TCRdb reprocessed the multiplex PCR reads via MiXCR and lists one record per CDR3 protein. Of 340,000 or so distinct CDR3 sequences listed, roughly 17% are singletons. The record originates from a study of T cells in Graves' hyperthyroidism and ophthalmopathy. On the study more broadly: Peripheral blood was drawn at first diagnosis, prior to all treatment.

Researchers defined stable Graves' hyperthyroidism as no ophthalmopathy progression within 18 months. The study, taken as a whole, reports: Prediction of ophthalmopathy progression came a median approximately 6.6 months pre-onset. Most thyroid clonotypes with frequency above 0.001 were detected in blood.

The sequenced sample consisted of blood. The receptor was isolated from a man in his thirties or forties with Graves' hyperthyroidism. This chain links TRBV7-3 with TRBJ2-1, with a possible D match to TRBD1 (5 bases). The CDR3 DNA follows: TGTGCCAGCAGCTGGACACCCTCCTACAATGAGCAGTTCTTC. This codes for CASSWTPSYNEQFF.